These 9 T cell receptor beta chains were sequenced from one sample in a study of Ad26.COV2.S vaccination and SARS-CoV-2 variants. Treatment denoted: some 20 received Ad26.COV2.S at low or high dose, single or two shots; about 5 received placebo; per-sample allocation not given. Day 63 after the first vaccine or placebo injection was the time point for sampling. TCRdb's copy holds only in-frame clones and misses some; the assay was immunoSEQ multiplex PCR. The sample lists around 250,000 clones, around 85% occurring once. The specimen comprised peripheral blood, sampled in a trial of Ad26.COV2.S vaccine versus placebo. The receptor source for this set is a person between 18 and 65 years old who received the Ad26.COV2.S COVID-19 vaccine or a placebo.

This clone was seen once. V usage is TRBV4-2 and J usage is TRBJ1-2; 7 bases agree with TRBD1. The CDR3 sequence is 15 residues long. With 3 bases clipped from V and 5 bases from J, the junction kept 9 bases outside the gene matches. CDR1 is LGHNA, CDR2 YNFKEQ, per germline. The DNA for the CDR3 is TGTGCCAGCAGCCACTCAACCGGGACAGCTTATGGCTACACCTTC. As protein: CASSHSTGTAYGYTF.

The chain recombines TRBV19 with TRBJ2-2, with unresolved D. The CDR3 is 17 amino acids. V dropped 1 base and J dropped 0 bases, with 12 bases sitting between them. The germline gives CDR1 LNHDA, CDR2 SQIVND (reference sequence). CDR3 nucleotides: TGTGCCAGTAGTATAGGTATAGGCAGGCCGAACACCGGGGAGCTGTTTTTT. Residues: CASSIGIGRPNTGELFF.

The chain is built from TRBV30 and TRBJ1-2; TRBD1 might be the D (6 bases). CDR1 is GTSNPN and CDR2 is SVGIG in the germline V gene (reference sequence). V lost 4 bases and J lost 4, with 22 bases in between. CDR3 length: 16 residues. CDR3 bases: TGTGCCTGGACCTTATCCTGGGGCAGGGACACCTATGGCTACACCTTC. It codes for CAWTLSWGRDTYGYTF.

As DNA, the CDR3 is TGTGCCAGCAGCCTGTCCTTTAGCGCCCTAATCACAGATACGCAGTATTTT. Protein sequence: CASSLSFSALITDTQYF. The V and J genes are TRBV7-9 and TRBJ2-3, with a possible D match to TRBD2 (5 bases). V lost 5 bases and J lost 2, with 20 bases in between. This CDR3 comprises 17 residues. Germline V gene sequence: CDR1 SEHNR, CDR2 FQNEAQ (reference sequence). Drawing the rest from reference TRBV7-9 and TRBJ2-3, the complete variable domain is DTGVSQNPRHKITKRGQNVTFRCDPISEHNRLYWYRQTLGQGPEFLTYFQNEAQLEKSRLLSDRFSAERPKGSFSTLEIQRTEQGDSAMYLCASSLSFSALITDTQYFGPGTRLTVL.

This clone turned up a few times. The chain combines TRBV30 with TRBJ1-6, with D hard to call. This CDR3 has 15 residues. Looked up from germline, CDR1 is GTSNPN and CDR2 is SVGIG (reference sequence). Trimming took off 4 bases at V and 8 bases at J, with 18 bases between the two ends. CDR3 nucleotides: TGTGCCTGGAAGTCTGGGTTCCAGCTCCATTCACCCCTCCACTTT. It encodes CAWKSGFQLHSPLHF.

This clone was counted once. The rearrangement uses TRBV9 and TRBJ2-1, with TRBD2 matching over 8 bases. The CDR3 is 15 amino acids. With 4 bases clipped from V and 6 bases from J, the junction kept 9 bases outside the gene matches. Germline CDR1 reads SGDLS; CDR2 reads YYNGEE. Written as DNA, the CDR3 is TGTGCCAGCAGCCCGGGACTAGTAATGGCCAATGAGCAGTTCTTC. Its protein is CASSPGLVMANEQFF.

The V and J genes are TRBV4-2 and TRBJ1-2, with 7 bases aligning to TRBD1. The germline V gene encodes CDR1 LGHNA and CDR2 YNFKEQ. This CDR3 is built from 14 residues. With 3 bases clipped from V and 8 bases from J, the junction kept 9 bases outside the gene matches. The CDR3 DNA reads as TGTGCCAGCAGCCAGCCCGGACAGGCTCCCGGCTACACCTTC. It is translated as CASSQPGQAPGYTF.

J is TRBJ2-7 and V is TRBV9; 8 nucleotides agree with TRBD1. The CDR3 totals 14 residues. Germline V gives CDR1 SGDLS, CDR2 YYNGEE. The V and J ends lost 4 bases and 4 bases, in that order; junction bases with no gene match: 7. CDR3 in DNA: TGTGCCAGCAGCTCACGGACAGGGACATACGAGCAGTACTTC. This gives the protein CASSSRTGTYEQYF. The complete variable domain, with remaining parts taken from reference TRBV9 and TRBJ2-7, reads DSGVTQTPKHLITATGQRVTLRCSPRSGDLSVYWYQQSLDQGLQFLIQYYNGEERAKGNILERFSAQQFPDLHSELNLSSLELGDSALYFCASSSRTGTYEQYFGPGTRLTVT.

The chain combines TRBV18 with TRBJ2-5; TRBD2 aligns across 7 bases. V lost 3 bases and J lost 2; bases outside the gene matches: 6. The CDR3 has 15 residues. CDR1 is KGHSH, CDR2 LQKENI, per germline. The CDR3, as DNA: TGTGCCAGCTCACCGAAAGGACTAGTTCAAGAGACCCAGTACTTC. This codes for CASSPKGLVQETQYF.